A selection of T cell receptor beta chains follows, all from one sample in a study of blood T cell repertoires in COVID-19. Some clones are missing from TCRdb's copy, which holds only in-frame ones; the method was immunoSEQ multiplex PCR. The data show about 140,000 clones, just over 85% seen once. The sample consisted of peripheral blood. The source is a woman aged 55-75 years with acute or convalescent COVID-19. CDR3s include the opening cysteine and the closing phenylalanine or tryptophan. The order of the fields is V gene, J gene, clone size, D gene, CDR3 DNA, CDR3 protein. D genes are given only for firm matches. Expanded clones get a size class; other rows say once, few or many, or leave the size out.

v_gene: TRBV18; j_gene: TRBJ2-3; abundance: -; d_gene: TRBD2; CDR3nt: TGTGCCAGCTCATCCGGACTAGCGGGGCGTGTGAGTTATACGCAGTATTTT; CDR3aa: CASSSGLAGRVSYTQYF
v_gene: TRBV5-4; j_gene: TRBJ2-3; abundance: -; d_gene: TRBD2; CDR3nt: TGTGCCAGCAGCTTGCTACTAGCGGGGAACACAGATACGCAGTATTTT; CDR3aa: CASSLLLAGNTDTQYF
v_gene: TRBV30; j_gene: TRBJ2-3; abundance: -; d_gene: -; CDR3nt: TGCGCCTCTGGCGGGGCGGGAGATACGCAGTATTTT; CDR3aa: CASGGAGDTQYF
v_gene: TRBV7-9; j_gene: TRBJ2-1; abundance: -; d_gene: -; CDR3nt: TGTGCCAGCAGCTTAGCGCGGAGCGGAGGGAATGAGCAGTTCTTC; CDR3aa: CASSLARSGGNEQFF
v_gene: TRBV4-3; j_gene: TRBJ2-2; abundance: -; d_gene: TRBD1; CDR3nt: TGCGCCAGCAGGCCCCGCCACCCGACAGGGGGAGTGTCTCGGTCCGGGGAGCTGTTTTTT; CDR3aa: CASRPRHPTGGVSRSGELFF
v_gene: TRBV9; j_gene: TRBJ1-4; abundance: once; d_gene: -; CDR3nt: TGTGCCAGCAGCGAACAGGGTTGGGGTGAAAAACTGTTTTTT; CDR3aa: CASSEQGWGEKLFF
v_gene: TRBV2; j_gene: TRBJ1-6; abundance: -; d_gene: -; CDR3nt: TGTGCCAGCAGTTCCCGAAGGGGGGAGGGTTCACCCCTCCACTTT; CDR3aa: CASSSRRGEGSPLHF
v_gene: TRBV30; j_gene: TRBJ2-3; abundance: -; d_gene: -; CDR3nt: TGTGCCTGGAGTCAAACAGGGATTGCAGATACGCAGTATTTT; CDR3aa: CAWSQTGIADTQYF
v_gene: TRBV27; j_gene: TRBJ1-5; abundance: -; d_gene: -; CDR3nt: TGTGCCAGCAGTTTACAGGGGATGGGTCAGCCCCAGCATTTT; CDR3aa: CASSLQGMGQPQHF
v_gene: TRBV3-1/TRBV3-2; j_gene: TRBJ2-1; abundance: -; d_gene: TRBD2; CDR3nt: TGTGCCAGCAGCCAAGATAGGATGGCGGGGGGGCCCAATGAGCAGTTCTTC; CDR3aa: CASSQDRMAGGPNEQFF
v_gene: TRBV5-1; j_gene: TRBJ1-2; abundance: -; d_gene: -; CDR3nt: TGCGCCAGCAGCTTGGGCTTACAGGGACCCTATGGCTACACCTTC; CDR3aa: CASSLGLQGPYGYTF
v_gene: TRBV13; j_gene: TRBJ2-3; abundance: -; d_gene: -; CDR3nt: TGTGCCAGCAGCTTTACGACAGGCCGGGATACGCAGTATTTT; CDR3aa: CASSFTTGRDTQYF
v_gene: TRBV2; j_gene: TRBJ1-6; abundance: -; d_gene: TRBD1; CDR3nt: TGTGCCAGGGCTGGACAGGGAAATTCACCCCTCCACTTT; CDR3aa: CARAGQGNSPLHF
v_gene: TRBV10-3; j_gene: TRBJ2-7; abundance: few; d_gene: -; CDR3nt: TGTGCCATCTCCCCCGCAGGGACCTACGAGCAGTACTTC; CDR3aa: CAISPAGTYEQYF
v_gene: TRBV9; j_gene: TRBJ2-1; abundance: -; d_gene: -; CDR3nt: TGTGCCAGCAGCGTCCGGGGAGGCTACAATGAGCAGTTCTTC; CDR3aa: CASSVRGGYNEQFF
v_gene: TRBV2; j_gene: TRBJ1-4; abundance: -; d_gene: -; CDR3nt: TGTGCCAGCATCGGCCAGGGAACTGAAAAACTGTTTTTT; CDR3aa: CASIGQGTEKLFF
v_gene: TRBV27; j_gene: TRBJ1-6; abundance: -; d_gene: -; CDR3nt: TGTGCCAGCAGTTTAACATTTGCAGGGGATTCACCCCTCCACTTT; CDR3aa: CASSLTFAGDSPLHF
v_gene: TRBV4-1; j_gene: TRBJ2-5; abundance: -; d_gene: TRBD2; CDR3nt: TGCGCCAGCAGCCAGACTAGCGGGGGGAGTCGAGAGACCCAGTACTTC; CDR3aa: CASSQTSGGSRETQYF
v_gene: TRBV9; j_gene: TRBJ1-6; abundance: -; d_gene: -; CDR3nt: TGTGCCAGCAGCGTAGGACAAGGACTTAATTCACCCCTCCACTTT; CDR3aa: CASSVGQGLNSPLHF
v_gene: TRBV11-2; j_gene: TRBJ1-6; abundance: -; d_gene: TRBD1; CDR3nt: TGTGCCAGCAGCTTAGGAGGGGGCAGAGCCTCCTATAATTCACCCCTCCACTTT; CDR3aa: CASSLGGGRASYNSPLHF
v_gene: TRBV29-1; j_gene: TRBJ1-1; abundance: few; d_gene: -; CDR3nt: TGCAGCGGTGGAGGCCTACACCAGAACACTGAAGCTTTCTTT; CDR3aa: CSGGGLHQNTEAFF
v_gene: TRBV28; j_gene: TRBJ2-4; abundance: -; d_gene: -; CDR3nt: TGTGCCAGCACCCCCCCGGGCCAAGCCAGGGATCAGTACTTC; CDR3aa: CASTPPGQARDQYF
v_gene: TRBV5-1; j_gene: TRBJ2-2; abundance: once; d_gene: TRBD1; CDR3nt: TGCGCCAGCAGCTTGGACGGACAGGGCAATACCGGGGAGCTGTTTTTT; CDR3aa: CASSLDGQGNTGELFF
v_gene: TRBV10-3; j_gene: TRBJ2-2; abundance: once; d_gene: TRBD2; CDR3nt: TGTGCCATCAGCTCGGTGATAGCGGGGGGCGTCACCGGGGAGCTGTTTTTT; CDR3aa: CAISSVIAGGVTGELFF
v_gene: TRBV7-2; j_gene: TRBJ2-3; abundance: -; d_gene: -; CDR3nt: TGTGCCAGCAGCAGAGTCGAAGCAGATACGCAGTATTTT; CDR3aa: CASSRVEADTQYF
v_gene: TRBV19; j_gene: TRBJ1-1; abundance: -; d_gene: TRBD1; CDR3nt: TGTGCCAGTAGTCTAACGGACAGGGCCGCTTTCTTT; CDR3aa: CASSLTDRAAFF
v_gene: TRBV28; j_gene: TRBJ1-5; abundance: -; d_gene: -; CDR3nt: TGTGCCAGCAGTTCGGTGAACAGCAATCAGCCCCAGCATTTT; CDR3aa: CASSSVNSNQPQHF
v_gene: TRBV19; j_gene: TRBJ2-5; abundance: -; d_gene: TRBD2; CDR3nt: TGTGCCAGTAGTATCGGGGCTAGCGGTCCGGAGACCCAGTACTTC; CDR3aa: CASSIGASGPETQYF
v_gene: TRBV5-1; j_gene: TRBJ1-4; abundance: -; d_gene: -; CDR3nt: TGCGCCAGCAGCCCCGGGGATCTGAATGAAAAACTGTTTTTT; CDR3aa: CASSPGDLNEKLFF
v_gene: TRBV30; j_gene: TRBJ1-6; abundance: -; d_gene: -; CDR3nt: TGTGCCTGGAGCGATCAGGGGAGCCAACACTCACCCCTCCACTTT; CDR3aa: CAWSDQGSQHSPLHF
v_gene: TRBV12-3/TRBV12-4; j_gene: TRBJ1-1; abundance: -; d_gene: -; CDR3nt: TGTGCCAGCAGTCCCCAGGGTTCTGAAGCTTTCTTT; CDR3aa: CASSPQGSEAFF
v_gene: TRBV6-2/TRBV6-3; j_gene: TRBJ1-5; abundance: -; d_gene: TRBD1; CDR3nt: TGTGCCAGCAGCATCGGAGGGGGCTTTCAGCCCCAGCATTTT; CDR3aa: CASSIGGGFQPQHF
v_gene: TRBV20-1; j_gene: TRBJ1-1; abundance: -; d_gene: -; CDR3nt: TGCAGTGCTAGACTTGTTGCTGAAGCTTTCTTT; CDR3aa: CSARLVAEAFF
v_gene: TRBV19; j_gene: TRBJ1-2; abundance: -; d_gene: -; CDR3nt: TGTGCCAGTGGAGTGAACGGGGTCGAGTGGGGTGGTGGCTACACCTTC; CDR3aa: CASGVNGVEWGGGYTF
v_gene: TRBV18; j_gene: TRBJ1-1; abundance: -; d_gene: -; CDR3nt: TGTGCCAGCTCACCCGACAGGAGCACTGAAGCTTTCTTT; CDR3aa: CASSPDRSTEAFF
v_gene: TRBV4-2; j_gene: TRBJ2-6; abundance: -; d_gene: TRBD1; CDR3nt: TGTGCCAGCAGCCAAGAGCGGACAGGGTCTGGGGCCAACGTCCTGACTTTC; CDR3aa: CASSQERTGSGANVLTF
v_gene: TRBV5-1; j_gene: TRBJ1-2; abundance: -; d_gene: -; CDR3nt: TGCGCCAGCAGCTTGGTTGGGGGGGACTCTCACTATGGCTACACCTTC; CDR3aa: CASSLVGGDSHYGYTF
v_gene: TRBV6-1; j_gene: TRBJ1-5; abundance: -; d_gene: -; CDR3nt: TGTGCCAGCAGTGACAGGGCGCGAAATCAGCCCCAGCATTTT; CDR3aa: CASSDRARNQPQHF
v_gene: TRBV4-3; j_gene: TRBJ2-1; abundance: -; d_gene: TRBD2; CDR3nt: TGCGCCAGCAGCCAAGGCCTCGGACTAGCGGGTACCAATGAGCAGTTCTTC; CDR3aa: CASSQGLGLAGTNEQFF
v_gene: TRBV30; j_gene: TRBJ2-5; abundance: -; d_gene: TRBD2; CDR3nt: TGTGCCTGGACCTCCGGGGGGGGGTTCCAAGAGACCCAGTACTTC; CDR3aa: CAWTSGGGFQETQYF
v_gene: TRBV6-6; j_gene: TRBJ2-2; abundance: -; d_gene: TRBD1; CDR3nt: TGTGCCAGCAGTCCTCTGGGACAGGCCTCGTATACCGGGGAGCTGTTTTTT; CDR3aa: CASSPLGQASYTGELFF